This entry concerns a single TCR beta chain. Its antigen is undetermined. Per the original data handling: Filtering differed for immunoSEQ, which gave only junction sequences without quality scores. Data came from immunoSEQ multiplex PCR; TCRdb stores just in-frame clones and leaves some out. That table is the source of V, J and clone size, and D and trimming were worked out from the DNA. The sample has 2 million to 2.5 million clones; about 94% are singletons. In the naive CD8 group, cells lacked CD45RO and were positively selected for CCR7, so terminally differentiated effector memory CD45RA+ cells were left out. The source of the sample is a study of shared clonotypes between healthy human individuals. Study background: Donor composition was a couple of women and three men, aged 18 to 49.

CDR3 length: 13 amino acids. Trimming left V 4 bases short and J 7 bases short, with 11 bases between. Per the germline V gene, CDR1 is GTSNPN and CDR2 is SVGIG (reference sequence). Study-level results: Few donors restricted represented genetic and exposure-history diversity. Clonotypes not shared had lower generation probabilities than those common to all four donors.

Sequencing was performed on naive CD8+ T cells sorted from blood. The clonotype was recovered from a man aged 18 to 30 in good health. This chain connects TRBV30 to TRBJ1-6; perhaps TRBD1 as D (5 bases). The CDR3 coding sequence is TGTGCCTGGACAGGGAAAGGGAATTCACCCCTCCACTTT. As protein: CAWTGKGNSPLHF. Supplemented by reference TRBV30 and TRBJ1-6, the full variable domain reads SQTIHQWPATLVQPVGSPLSLECTVEGTSNPNLYWYRQAAGRGLQLLFYSVGIGQISSEVPQNLSASRPQDRQFILSSKKLLLSDSGFYLCAWTGKGNSPLHFGNGTRLTVT.